A single sample gave rise to the 15 T cell receptor beta chains below, sequenced in a study of cytomegalovirus exposure and HLA in healthy donors. 13 Jbeta primers and 60 Vbeta primers were used for the PCR. TCRdb's copy holds only in-frame clones and misses some; the assay was immunoSEQ multiplex PCR. The sample records over 85,000 clones, about four fifths being singletons. Sequenced: PBMCs. Receptor source: a man in his forties in good health and CMV-seropositive.

The J gene is TRBJ2-1, the V gene TRBV5-1; 9 nucleotides match TRBD1. From germline, CDR1 is SGHRS and CDR2 YFSETQ. The CDR3 is made up of 14 amino acids. V lost 4 bases and J lost 6; bases outside the gene matches: 5. CDR3: CASSPGTGPNEQFF. The CDR3 DNA sequence: TGCGCCAGCAGCCCCGGGACAGGGCCCAATGAGCAGTTCTTC.

V is TRBV10-3 and J is TRBJ1-3; D is undetermined. In germline, CDR1 is ENHRY, CDR2 SYGVKD. The CDR3 has 13 residues. Deletions cut 6 bases from V and 1 base from J, with 7 bases between. The chain's CDR3 is CAIRGSSGNTIYF. The CDR3 DNA sequence: TGTGCCATCAGGGGGAGTTCTGGAAACACCATATATTTT.

The V and J genes are TRBV18 and TRBJ2-1; 11 bases match TRBD1. CDR1 is KGHSH and CDR2 is LQKENI in the germline V gene. The J segment lost 8 bases and the V segment lost 6 bases, leaving 6 bases of the junction unmatched. The CDR3 spans 14 residues. The CDR3 is CASSLGQGVHEQFF. In DNA, the CDR3 is TGTGCCAGCTCGCTGGGACAGGGGGTGCATGAGCAGTTCTTC. Together with reference TRBV18 and TRBJ2-1, the CDR3 gives the full variable domain: NAGVMQNPRHLVRRRGQEARLRCSPMKGHSHVYWYRQLPEEGLKFMVYLQKENIIDESGMPKERFSAEFPKEGPSILRIQQVVRGDSAAYFCASSLGQGVHEQFFGPGTRLTVL.

The rearrangement joins TRBV5-1 to TRBJ2-2, with a possible D match to TRBD2 (5 bases). The CDR3 loop spans 14 amino acids. Germline-derived CDR1 and CDR2 are SGHRS and YFSETQ. V lost 5 bases to trimming and J lost 0 bases, with 8 bases between them. In nucleotides, the CDR3 is TGCGCCAGCAGGGGAGATGCGAACACCGGGGAGCTGTTTTTT. It encodes CASRGDANTGELFF.

The chain has TRBV5-1 and TRBJ2-3, with TRBD2 matching over 9 bases. J gave up 1 base and V 4 bases, and 4 bases lay outside the gene matches. The CDR3 covers 15 residues. Germline V gives CDR1 SGHRS, CDR2 YFSETQ. The CDR3 DNA sequence: TGCGCCAGCAGCGCAGCTAGCGGGGGCACAGATACGCAGTATTTT. It codes for CASSAASGGTDTQYF.

The chain is built from TRBV28 and TRBJ1-2; 8 nucleotides match TRBD1. The CDR3 runs to 13 residues. The germline V gene encodes CDR1 MDHEN and CDR2 SYDVKM. The J segment lost 4 bases and the V segment lost 6 bases, leaving 4 bases of the junction unmatched. CDR3 loop: CASSYRGSYGYTF. The CDR3 bases are TGTGCCAGCAGCTACAGGGGGAGCTATGGCTACACCTTC.

The chain joins TRBV7-9 to TRBJ1-1, with 12 positions matching TRBD1. CDR1 SEHNR and CDR2 FQNEAQ come from the germline V gene (reference sequence). The CDR3 extends over 17 amino acids. V dropped 5 bases and J dropped 1; count of bases not matched to a gene: 8. The CDR3, as DNA: TGTGCCAGCAGCCTGGGGACAGGGGGCGCATCGAACACTGAAGCTTTCTTT. Its protein product is CASSLGTGGASNTEAFF. Filled out from reference TRBV7-9 and TRBJ1-1, the complete variable domain reads DTGVSQNPRHKITKRGQNVTFRCDPISEHNRLYWYRQTLGQGPEFLTYFQNEAQLEKSRLLSDRFSAERPKGSFSTLEIQRTEQGDSAMYLCASSLGTGGASNTEAFFGQGTRLTVV.

Comment on this clone: The junction differs from germline at one of its ends, possibly a read error. The chain carries TRBV9 and TRBJ2-4; tentative D call: TRBD2 (6 bases). The CDR3 is 19 residues long. Germline V gene lookup returns CDR1 SGDLS and CDR2 YYNGEE. The CDR3, as DNA: TGTGCCAGCAGCGTGTATCACGCGGGGTACGCCCTAGCCAAAAACAGTCAGTACTTC. As protein: CASSVYHAGYALAKNSQYF.

The chain carries TRBV30 and TRBJ2-3, with 12 bases fitting TRBD2. Germline V gene lookup returns CDR1 GTSNPN and CDR2 SVGIG (reference sequence). V shed 2 bases, J shed 5 bases, and the junction held 17 bases outside the gene matches. The CDR3 length is 19 residues. The CDR3 spells CAWSTRTSGKPRFQDTQYF. In nucleotides, the CDR3 is TGTGCCTGGAGTACGCGGACTAGCGGGAAACCTCGTTTTCAAGATACGCAGTATTTT.

The chain has TRBV28 and TRBJ2-1; 11 nucleotides agree with TRBD2. Germline lookup yields CDR1 MDHEN and CDR2 SYDVKM. The CDR3 is made up of 19 amino acids. The trim removed 3 bases at V and 1 base at J, leaving 11 bases unmatched. CDR3 residues: CASSLGGLADLPSYNEQFF. The CDR3 bases are TGTGCCAGCAGTTTGGGGGGACTAGCGGACCTACCTTCCTACAATGAGCAGTTCTTC.

The genes are TRBV6-1 and TRBJ2-7; 10 nucleotides match TRBD1. This CDR3 has 15 residues. The ends lost 1 base at V and 4 bases at J; junction bases unmatched: 4. Germline CDR1 is MNHNS and CDR2 is SASEGT. The CDR3 is CASSEEGTGAYEQYF. In nucleotides, the CDR3 is TGTGCCAGCAGTGAAGAGGGGACAGGGGCATACGAGCAGTACTTC.

V gene TRBV6-1 combines with J gene TRBJ1-2; 10 bases line up with TRBD1. The CDR3 has 15 amino acids. The V gene end was trimmed by 6 bases and the J gene end by 4 bases; junction bases not matched to a gene: 8. CDR1 and CDR2 (germline): MNHNS, SASEGT. DNA of the CDR3: TGTGCCAGCAGCGCCGGGACAGGGGCGACCTATGGCTACACCTTC. It specifies CASSAGTGATYGYTF.

CDR3 sequence: CATSSLAMNTEAFF. DNA for the CDR3: TGTGCCACCAGCAGTCTCGCTATGAACACTGAAGCTTTCTTT. The chain uses TRBV15 and TRBJ1-1; no firm D call. V dropped 3 bases and J dropped 0 bases, with 8 bases sitting between them. Germline CDR1 LNHNV, CDR2 YYDKDF (reference sequence). CDR3 length equals 14 residues.

The V gene is TRBV28, the J gene TRBJ1-5; 7 bases agree with TRBD1. This CDR3 is 15 amino acids long. With V trimmed by 6 bases and J by 6 bases, 11 bases remained unmatched. Germline CDR1 and CDR2: MDHEN and SYDVKM. The CDR3 sequence: CASSPPGGIGQPQHF. CDR3 sequence (DNA): TGTGCCAGCAGCCCACCAGGGGGTATAGGTCAGCCCCAGCATTTT.

The rearrangement links TRBV18 to TRBJ2-7, with TRBD1 matching over 11 bases. Trimming removed 4 bases from V and 5 bases from J; junction bases left unmatched: 4. This CDR3 region has 14 residues. Germline values: CDR1 KGHSH, CDR2 LQKENI. The CDR3 DNA reads as TGTGCCAGCTCACAATCGGGACAGGGGGACGAGCAGTACTTC. Its protein product is CASSQSGQGDEQYF.